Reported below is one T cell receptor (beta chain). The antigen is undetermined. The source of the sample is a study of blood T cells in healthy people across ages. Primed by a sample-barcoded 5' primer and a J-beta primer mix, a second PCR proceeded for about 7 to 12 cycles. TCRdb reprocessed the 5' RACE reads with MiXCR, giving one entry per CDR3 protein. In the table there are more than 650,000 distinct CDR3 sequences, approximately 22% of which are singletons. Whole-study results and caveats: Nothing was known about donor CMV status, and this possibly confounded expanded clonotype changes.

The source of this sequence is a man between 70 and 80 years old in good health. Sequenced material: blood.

The CDR3 loop reads CASSLFSGSNTGELFF. CDR3 nucleotide sequence: TGTGCCAGCAGCTTGTTTAGCGGGAGTAACACCGGGGAGCTGTTTTTT. V usage is TRBV7-2 and J usage is TRBJ2-2; 9 bases map to TRBD2. The CDR3 contains 16 residues. J gave up 2 bases and V 3 bases, and 4 bases lay outside the gene matches. Germline V gene lookup returns CDR1 SGHTA and CDR2 FQGNSA.